Listed below are T cell receptor beta chains from one sample, sequenced in a study of PD-L1 blockade in urothelial cancer. The repertoire was sequenced with immunoSEQ multiplex PCR; TCRdb's copy has only in-frame clones and lacks some. The table shows around 70,000 clones, with roughly 84% occurring only once. The starting material was PBMCs, obtained around atezolizumab (anti-PD-L1) treatment. All receptors come from a woman in her 70s with urothelial cancer. Each CDR3 is given with its conserved first and last residue. Each record gives: CDR3 length, clone size, D gene, J gene, V gene, CDR3 protein, CDR3 DNA. The D gene is left open where the match is weak. Not every row has a clone size; where given, it reads once, few, many or a size class.

cdr3_length: 15
clone_size: once
d_call: TRBD1
j_call: TRBJ2-2
v_call: TRBV6-6
cdr3_aa: CASRDGTGNTGELFF
cdr3_nt: TGTGCCAGCAGGGACGGGACAGGGAACACCGGGGAGCTGTTTTTT

cdr3_length: 15
clone_size: -
d_call: TRBD1
j_call: TRBJ1-2
v_call: TRBV28
cdr3_aa: CASSWGQGSSYGYTF
cdr3_nt: TGTGCCAGCAGTTGGGGACAGGGAAGTTCCTATGGCTACACCTTC

cdr3_length: 14
clone_size: -
d_call: -
j_call: TRBJ1-1
v_call: TRBV9
cdr3_aa: CASSVGQLNTEAFF
cdr3_nt: TGTGCCAGCAGCGTAGGACAGCTGAACACTGAAGCTTTCTTT

cdr3_length: 12
clone_size: -
d_call: -
j_call: TRBJ2-3
v_call: TRBV7-8
cdr3_aa: CASSTTGHTQYF
cdr3_nt: TGTGCCAGCAGCACAACAGGGCACACGCAGTATTTT

cdr3_length: 14
clone_size: -
d_call: TRBD1
j_call: TRBJ1-2
v_call: TRBV7-2
cdr3_aa: CASSLTGGIYGYTF
cdr3_nt: TGTGCCAGCAGCTTAACAGGGGGCATATATGGCTACACCTTC

cdr3_length: 13
clone_size: -
d_call: -
j_call: TRBJ2-2
v_call: TRBV5-1
cdr3_aa: CASSSLGTGELFF
cdr3_nt: TGCGCCAGCAGCTCCCTAGGCACCGGGGAGCTGTTTTTT

cdr3_length: 14
clone_size: once
d_call: TRBD2
j_call: TRBJ2-7
v_call: TRBV5-1
cdr3_aa: CASSLSGETYEQYF
cdr3_nt: TGCGCCAGCAGCCTTAGCGGGGAAACCTACGAGCAGTACTTC

cdr3_length: 15
clone_size: -
d_call: -
j_call: TRBJ1-2
v_call: TRBV7-9
cdr3_aa: CASSLAVTRDYGYTF
cdr3_nt: TGTGCCAGCAGCTTAGCGGTCACGAGGGACTATGGCTACACCTTC

cdr3_length: 15
clone_size: -
d_call: TRBD1
j_call: TRBJ1-1
v_call: TRBV4-3
cdr3_aa: CASSHRDRAGTEAFF
cdr3_nt: TGCGCCAGCAGCCATCGGGACAGGGCTGGCACTGAAGCTTTCTTT

cdr3_length: 14
clone_size: -
d_call: TRBD1
j_call: TRBJ2-3
v_call: TRBV5-1
cdr3_aa: CASSLGTGVDTQYF
cdr3_nt: TGCGCCAGCAGCTTGGGGACAGGGGTAGATACGCAGTATTTT

cdr3_length: 14
clone_size: -
d_call: -
j_call: TRBJ1-1
v_call: TRBV30
cdr3_aa: CAWSVVHRNTEAFF
cdr3_nt: TGTGCCTGGAGTGTAGTACATCGGAACACTGAAGCTTTCTTT

cdr3_length: 16
clone_size: -
d_call: -
j_call: TRBJ2-3
v_call: TRBV5-1
cdr3_aa: CASSTGTTLGTDTQYF
cdr3_nt: TGCGCCAGCAGCACCGGGACAACCCTCGGCACAGATACGCAGTATTTT

cdr3_length: 14
clone_size: -
d_call: TRBD1
j_call: TRBJ1-2
v_call: TRBV2
cdr3_aa: CASRGQGSSYGYTF
cdr3_nt: TGTGCCAGCCGGGGACAGGGCTCCTCCTATGGCTACACCTTC

cdr3_length: 13
clone_size: few
d_call: TRBD1
j_call: TRBJ2-7
v_call: TRBV10-1
cdr3_aa: CASSRDRANEQYF
cdr3_nt: TGCGCCAGCAGCCGGGACAGGGCCAACGAGCAGTACTTC

cdr3_length: 17
clone_size: -
d_call: -
j_call: TRBJ2-7
v_call: TRBV7-9
cdr3_aa: CASSFYPPTSQGGSQYF
cdr3_nt: TGTGCCAGCAGCTTTTATCCCCCAACCTCACAGGGTGGGAGTCAGTACTTC

cdr3_length: 17
clone_size: -
d_call: TRBD2
j_call: TRBJ2-5
v_call: TRBV6-4
cdr3_aa: CACGASGRGKLRETQYF
cdr3_nt: TGTGCCTGCGGGGCTAGCGGGAGAGGAAAACTCCGGGAGACCCAGTACTTC

cdr3_length: 13
clone_size: -
d_call: TRBD1
j_call: TRBJ2-7
v_call: TRBV7-6
cdr3_aa: CASSPGTGYEQYF
cdr3_nt: TGTGCCAGCAGCCCTGGGACAGGCTACGAGCAGTACTTC

cdr3_length: 15
clone_size: -
d_call: TRBD2
j_call: TRBJ2-1
v_call: TRBV10-2
cdr3_aa: CASSDLAGGINEQFF
cdr3_nt: TGCGCCAGCAGTGACCTAGCGGGAGGGATCAATGAGCAGTTCTTC

cdr3_length: 13
clone_size: -
d_call: -
j_call: TRBJ2-1
v_call: TRBV6-6
cdr3_aa: CASSYELVPEQFF
cdr3_nt: TGTGCCAGCAGTTACGAGCTAGTTCCTGAGCAGTTCTTC

cdr3_length: 16
clone_size: -
d_call: -
j_call: TRBJ2-1
v_call: TRBV4-3
cdr3_aa: CASSQDRVTSNNEQFF
cdr3_nt: TGCGCCAGCAGCCAAGATCGGGTGACTTCGAACAATGAGCAGTTCTTC

cdr3_length: 15
clone_size: few
d_call: -
j_call: TRBJ2-7
v_call: TRBV2
cdr3_aa: CASSEGAGYSYEQYF
cdr3_nt: TGTGCCAGCAGTGAAGGGGCAGGGTATAGCTACGAGCAGTACTTC

cdr3_length: 14
clone_size: -
d_call: -
j_call: TRBJ1-1
v_call: TRBV18
cdr3_aa: CASSPLSMNTEAFF
cdr3_nt: TGTGCCAGCTCACCACTTTCCATGAACACTGAAGCTTTCTTT

cdr3_length: 15
clone_size: -
d_call: -
j_call: TRBJ1-4
v_call: TRBV28
cdr3_aa: CASSLETATNEKLFF
cdr3_nt: TGTGCCAGCAGTCTAGAAACTGCAACTAATGAAAAACTGTTTTTT

cdr3_length: 17
clone_size: -
d_call: TRBD1
j_call: TRBJ1-2
v_call: TRBV4-2
cdr3_aa: CASSQEVGQGIYGGYTF
cdr3_nt: TGTGCCAGCAGCCAGGAAGTGGGACAGGGGATTTACGGCGGCTACACCTTC

cdr3_length: 15
clone_size: -
d_call: -
j_call: TRBJ2-1
v_call: TRBV2
cdr3_aa: CASRSDRSSYNEQFF
cdr3_nt: TGTGCCAGCAGATCCGACAGGAGCTCCTACAATGAGCAGTTCTTC

cdr3_length: 11
clone_size: -
d_call: -
j_call: TRBJ2-7
v_call: TRBV4-1
cdr3_aa: CASSQGAEQYF
cdr3_nt: TGCGCCAGCAGCCAAGGGGCCGAGCAGTACTTC

cdr3_length: 14
clone_size: -
d_call: -
j_call: TRBJ1-2
v_call: TRBV5-5
cdr3_aa: CASSPQEGSTSYTF
cdr3_nt: TGTGCCAGCAGCCCACAGGAGGGGAGTACGAGCTACACCTTC

cdr3_length: 15
clone_size: -
d_call: -
j_call: TRBJ2-4
v_call: TRBV27
cdr3_aa: CASSLQGIAKNIQYF
cdr3_nt: TGTGCCAGCAGTTTACAGGGAATAGCCAAAAACATTCAGTACTTC

cdr3_length: 20
clone_size: -
d_call: TRBD2
j_call: TRBJ2-1
v_call: TRBV5-1
cdr3_aa: CASSSRLAHGTSGRYNEQFF
cdr3_nt: TGCGCCAGCAGCTCGCGTCTAGCCCACGGGACTAGCGGGAGATACAATGAGCAGTTCTTC

cdr3_length: 13
clone_size: -
d_call: -
j_call: TRBJ1-3
v_call: TRBV30
cdr3_aa: CAWSPQPGNTIYF
cdr3_nt: TGTGCCTGGAGTCCACAGCCGGGAAACACCATATATTTT

cdr3_length: 14
clone_size: -
d_call: -
j_call: TRBJ1-1
v_call: TRBV29-1
cdr3_aa: CSVDKGPSNTEAFF
cdr3_nt: TGCAGCGTTGATAAGGGGCCCTCAAACACTGAAGCTTTCTTT

cdr3_length: 16
clone_size: -
d_call: TRBD2
j_call: TRBJ2-7
v_call: TRBV7-9
cdr3_aa: CASSRGLAGGLTEQYF
cdr3_nt: TGTGCCAGCAGCCGGGGACTAGCGGGAGGCCTAACCGAGCAGTACTTC

cdr3_length: 13
clone_size: -
d_call: TRBD1
j_call: TRBJ2-7
v_call: TRBV29-1
cdr3_aa: CSVLGQGAGEQYF
cdr3_nt: TGCAGCGTTTTGGGACAGGGGGCCGGAGAGCAGTACTTC

cdr3_length: 15
clone_size: -
d_call: -
j_call: TRBJ1-6
v_call: TRBV7-2
cdr3_aa: CASRFRGVPNSPLHF
cdr3_nt: TGTGCCAGCAGGTTCAGGGGAGTCCCTAATTCACCCCTCCACTTT

cdr3_length: 16
clone_size: -
d_call: -
j_call: TRBJ2-2
v_call: TRBV14
cdr3_aa: CASSSRGTGDSGELFF
cdr3_nt: TGTGCCAGCAGCAGCCGCGGAACCGGAGACTCCGGGGAGCTGTTTTTT

cdr3_length: 13
clone_size: once
d_call: TRBD2
j_call: TRBJ2-3
v_call: TRBV25-1
cdr3_aa: CASSVLAGGPQYF
cdr3_nt: TGTGCCAGCAGTGTATTAGCGGGAGGGCCGCAGTATTTT

cdr3_length: 16
clone_size: -
d_call: TRBD2
j_call: TRBJ2-2
v_call: TRBV18
cdr3_aa: CASSPPGLAGVGELFF
cdr3_nt: TGTGCCAGCTCACCACCCGGACTAGCGGGAGTCGGGGAGCTGTTTTTT

cdr3_length: 15
clone_size: -
d_call: -
j_call: TRBJ2-6
v_call: TRBV9
cdr3_aa: CASTFSPSGANVLTF
cdr3_nt: TGTGCCAGCACCTTTAGTCCGTCTGGGGCCAACGTCCTGACTTTC

cdr3_length: 13
clone_size: -
d_call: -
j_call: TRBJ1-1
v_call: TRBV5-1
cdr3_aa: CASSWGGNTEAFF
cdr3_nt: TGCGCCAGCAGCTGGGGGGGGAACACTGAAGCTTTCTTT

cdr3_length: 14
clone_size: -
d_call: -
j_call: TRBJ1-4
v_call: TRBV29-1
cdr3_aa: CSVLTGNVNEKLFF
cdr3_nt: TGCAGCGTATTAACCGGGAACGTTAATGAAAAACTGTTTTTT

cdr3_length: 15
clone_size: -
d_call: TRBD2
j_call: TRBJ2-7
v_call: TRBV7-8
cdr3_aa: CASSLGAGGTYEQYF
cdr3_nt: TGTGCCAGCAGCTTAGGGGCGGGGGGTACCTACGAGCAGTACTTC

cdr3_length: 14
clone_size: -
d_call: TRBD2
j_call: TRBJ2-1
v_call: TRBV9
cdr3_aa: CASSKGLAANEQFF
cdr3_nt: TGTGCCAGCAGCAAAGGACTAGCCGCCAATGAGCAGTTCTTC

cdr3_length: 15
clone_size: once
d_call: -
j_call: TRBJ1-1
v_call: TRBV7-8
cdr3_aa: CASSLVPTEATEAFF
cdr3_nt: TGTGCCAGCAGCTTAGTGCCCACCGAAGCCACTGAAGCTTTCTTT

cdr3_length: 15
clone_size: -
d_call: TRBD2
j_call: TRBJ2-2
v_call: TRBV5-5
cdr3_aa: CASSRLAANTGELFF
cdr3_nt: TGTGCCAGCAGCCGACTAGCGGCGAACACCGGGGAGCTGTTTTTT

cdr3_length: 13
clone_size: -
d_call: -
j_call: TRBJ2-3
v_call: TRBV11-2
cdr3_aa: CASSLGFLDTQYF
cdr3_nt: TGTGCCAGCAGCTTAGGTTTCTTAGATACGCAGTATTTT

cdr3_length: 21
clone_size: -
d_call: TRBD2
j_call: TRBJ2-7
v_call: TRBV27
cdr3_aa: CASREGGLLASGRSSAYEQYF
cdr3_nt: TGTGCCAGCAGGGAAGGGGGCCTGTTGGCTAGCGGGAGATCATCTGCCTACGAGCAGTACTTC

cdr3_length: 14
clone_size: -
d_call: TRBD1
j_call: TRBJ1-2
v_call: TRBV2
cdr3_aa: CASRADRGWSGYTF
cdr3_nt: TGTGCCAGCAGGGCGGACAGGGGTTGGAGTGGCTACACCTTC

cdr3_length: 13
clone_size: -
d_call: -
j_call: TRBJ1-5
v_call: TRBV30
cdr3_aa: CAWSVDEDQPQHF
cdr3_nt: TGTGCCTGGAGTGTAGACGAGGATCAGCCCCAGCATTTT